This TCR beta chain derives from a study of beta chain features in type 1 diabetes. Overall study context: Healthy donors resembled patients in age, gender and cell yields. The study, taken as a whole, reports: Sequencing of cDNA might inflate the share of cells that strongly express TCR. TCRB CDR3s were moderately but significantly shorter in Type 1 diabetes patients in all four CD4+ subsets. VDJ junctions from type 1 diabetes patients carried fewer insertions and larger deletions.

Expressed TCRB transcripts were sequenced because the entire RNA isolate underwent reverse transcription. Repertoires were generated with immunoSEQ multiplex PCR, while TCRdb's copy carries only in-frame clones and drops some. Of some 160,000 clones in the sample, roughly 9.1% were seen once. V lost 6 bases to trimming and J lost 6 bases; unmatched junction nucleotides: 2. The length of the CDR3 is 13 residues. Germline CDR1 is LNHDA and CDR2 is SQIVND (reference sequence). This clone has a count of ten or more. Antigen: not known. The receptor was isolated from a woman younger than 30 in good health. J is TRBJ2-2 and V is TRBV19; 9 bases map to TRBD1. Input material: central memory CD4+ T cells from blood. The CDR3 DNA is TGTGCCAGTAGGGGACAGGGCCCCGGGGAGCTGTTTTTT. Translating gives CASRGQGPGELFF.